The next 20 T cell receptor beta chains were all read from a single sample in a study of spatial heterogeneity in lung cancer. The time point: sample taken at primary tumor resection. TCRdb re-analysed the 5' RACE reads in MiXCR, keeping a single row per CDR3 protein. The sample yields 15,000 to 20,000 distinct CDR3 sequences, approximately 5.8% seen once. The antigens for these receptors are not known. Study conclusions and caveats: Tumor mutation counts were tracked by expanded intratumoral alpha and beta TCR counts.

Sequences were derived from lung tumor tissue, sampled at surgery. These receptors were taken from a male donor with early-stage non-small cell lung cancer.

The table lists this clonotype with many counts. The chain has TRBV9 and TRBJ2-7, with TRBD1 matching 10 bases. The CDR3 runs to 16 residues. The V gene end was trimmed by 0 bases and the J gene end by 2 bases; junction bases not matched to a gene: 5. Germline CDR1 and CDR2: SGDLS and YYNGEE. The CDR3 reads CASSVGPGQGTYEQYF. CDR3 in DNA: TGTGCCAGCAGCGTAGGGCCGGGACAGGGGACCTACGAGCAGTACTTC.

This clonotype is medium-sized by share. The V and J genes are TRBV9 and TRBJ2-1; the match to TRBD2 covers 9 bases. CDR1 is SGDLS and CDR2 is YYNGEE in the germline V gene. The CDR3 runs to 14 residues. The V segment lost 4 bases and the J segment 9 bases; nucleotides outside the gene matches: 8. CDR3 nucleotide sequence: TGTGCCAGCAGCCTGACTAGCGGCACAATTGAGCAGTTCTTC. It codes for CASSLTSGTIEQFF.

This clonotype was seen repeatedly, ten times or more. CDR3 sequence (DNA): TGTGCCAGCAGCCGCCGGGACTTTCCGAACACCGGGGAGCTGTTTTTT. Its translation: CASSRRDFPNTGELFF. The rearrangement links TRBV14 to TRBJ2-2, with a tentative D call TRBD2 (6 bases). This CDR3 spans 16 amino acids. CDR1 is SGHDN, CDR2 FVKESK, per germline. The V gene lost 4 bases and the J gene lost 0 bases, with 12 bases spanning the gap. Full variable domain (missing parts from reference TRBV14 and TRBJ2-2): EAGVTQFPSHSVIEKGQTVTLRCDPISGHDNLYWYRRVMGKEIKFLLHFVKESKQDESGMPNNRFLAERTGGTYSTLKVQPAELEDSGVYFCASSRRDFPNTGELFFGEGSRLTVL.

This clonotype was seen at least ten times. V usage is TRBV15 and J usage is TRBJ2-6; D is uncertain. V shed 1 base and J shed 8 bases, with 6 bases lying between them. There are 13 residues in the CDR3. In germline, CDR1 is LNHNV, CDR2 YYDKDF (reference sequence). The CDR3 DNA reads TGTGCCACCAGCAGAGTCCCTTCCAACGTCCTGACTTTC. Translating it yields CATSRVPSNVLTF.

This clonotype has a count of ten or more. This chain joins TRBV28 and TRBJ1-1; D gene unclear. CDR3 length equals 13 residues. CDR1 and CDR2 (germline): MDHEN, SYDVKM. V shed 2 bases and J shed 1 base, with 5 bases lying between them. CDR3 sequence reads: CASSLLGNTEAFF. As DNA, the CDR3 is TGTGCCAGCAGTTTACTGGGGAACACTGAAGCTTTCTTT. Supplemented by reference TRBV28 and TRBJ1-1, the full variable domain reads DVKVTQSSRYLVKRTGEKVFLECVQDMDHENMFWYRQDPGLGLRLIYFSYDVKMKEKGDIPEGYSVSREKKERFSLILESASTNQTSMYLCASSLLGNTEAFFGQGTRLTVV.

This clonotype appeared many times. The rearrangement links TRBV5-1 to TRBJ1-4, with D possibly matching TRBD1 (6 bases). The V end was cut by 4 bases, the J end by 0 bases, with 13 bases between. The germline gives CDR1 SGHRS, CDR2 YFSETQ. This CDR3 is built from 16 residues. CDR3 in amino acids: CASSLGTRATNEKLFF. CDR3 in DNA: TGCGCCAGCAGCCTGGGGACACGTGCAACTAATGAAAAACTGTTTTTT.

This clonotype appeared many times. This chain connects TRBV6-5 to TRBJ2-5, with D perhaps matching TRBD1 (6 bases). The CDR3 loop spans 14 amino acids. CDR1 and CDR2 (germline): MNHEY, SVGAGI. Trimming shortened V by 0 bases and J by 5 bases, and 10 bases separated the two germline ends. For the CDR3, the DNA is TGTGCCAGCAGTTACTCGAAGAGGGGGGAGACCCAGTACTTC. It specifies CASSYSKRGETQYF.

At least ten counts were recorded for this clonotype. The genes are TRBV30 and TRBJ1-5; possibly TRBD1 for D (6 bases). CDR3 length equals 13 residues. From germline, CDR1 is GTSNPN and CDR2 SVGIG (reference sequence). Trimming left V 2 bases short and J 6 bases short, with 11 bases between. The CDR3 DNA sequence: TGTGCCTGGAGTCAAGGGGGTGTTCAGCCCCAGCATTTT. Amino acids: CAWSQGGVQPQHF.

This clonotype was seen ten or more times. The rearrangement joins TRBV12-3 or TRBV12-4 to TRBJ1-2; no clear D. This CDR3 has 15 residues. With 2 bases removed from V and 6 bases from J, the gap between germline ends came to 16 bases. This chain's CDR3 is CASSLPSMGKDGYTF. As DNA, the CDR3 is TGTGCCAGCAGTTTACCTTCGATGGGGAAGGATGGCTACACCTTC.

This clonotype was found many times. The J gene is TRBJ1-5, the V gene TRBV4-1; 8 positions agree with TRBD1. Germline V gene data show CDR1 as MGHRA and CDR2 as YSYEKL. Unmatched junction bases numbered 0, after V lost 1 base and J lost 4 bases. The CDR3 runs 14 residues. CDR3 residues: CASSQGQGNQPQHF. The CDR3 DNA sequence: TGCGCCAGCAGCCAAGGACAGGGGAATCAGCCCCAGCATTTT.

This clonotype has ten or more counts. The V and J genes are TRBV29-1 and TRBJ2-7; the D gene could be TRBD1 or TRBD2 (5 bases each). Trimming took 5 bases from V and 3 from J, leaving 8 bases between them. Germline V gives CDR1 SQVTM, CDR2 ANQGSEA. The CDR3 sequence is 11 residues long. CDR3 coding DNA: TGCAGCGTTTGGGACGTCTACGAGCAGTACTTC. Translated: CSVWDVYEQYF.

The sample holds many counts of this clonotype. The rearrangement joins TRBV6-1 to TRBJ2-1; possible D gene TRBD2, 7 bases. CDR3 length equals 15 residues. V dropped 2 bases and J dropped 8 bases, with 16 bases sitting between them. From germline, CDR1 is MNHNS and CDR2 SASEGT. The CDR3 nucleotides read TGTGCCAGCAGTGAATGGGGGGGGCGCGTAGATGAGCAGTTCTTC. Its translation is CASSEWGGRVDEQFF.

This clonotype has a handful of counts. The chain recombines TRBV7-2 with TRBJ2-2; maybe TRBD2 (6 bases). This CDR3 region has 12 residues. V was shortened by 5 bases and J by 6 bases, with 7 bases between the two germline ends. Germline V gene sequence: CDR1 SGHTA, CDR2 FQGNSA. The CDR3 sequence is CASSPGAGELFF. The CDR3 DNA is TGTGCCAGCAGCCCGGGGGCCGGGGAGCTGTTTTTT.

This clonotype is deemed medium-sized. The J gene is TRBJ2-5, the V gene TRBV5-4, with 8 bases matching TRBD2. The CDR3 loop spans 14 amino acids. V lost 4 bases to trimming and J lost 5 bases; unmatched junction nucleotides: 7. From germline, CDR1 is SGHNT and CDR2 YYREEE (reference sequence). The CDR3 DNA reads as TGTGCCAGCAGCGGCGGGGGGTCCTTGGAGACCCAGTACTTC. Its protein is CASSGGGSLETQYF.

In its sample, this clonotype was seen a few times. This rearrangement joins TRBV6-1 to TRBJ1-1; TRBD1 matches 10 bases. This CDR3 is built from 15 residues. J lost 9 bases, V lost 4 bases, and 11 bases had no gene match. Germline values: CDR1 MNHNS, CDR2 SASEGT. Here the CDR3 DNA reads TGTGCCAGCAGTGCGTTACCGGGACAGGGGTCTCAAGCTTTCTTT. Amino acids: CASSALPGQGSQAFF.

This clonotype appeared many times. The CDR3 region has the DNA TGTGCCTGGAGTGGGACAGGGGGCTCCGAGCAGTACTTC. Translating gives CAWSGTGGSEQYF. This chain links TRBV30 with TRBJ2-7, with 11 bases fitting TRBD1. Trimming at V came to 1 base and at J to 6 bases, leaving 2 bases not matched to a gene. The CDR3 runs to 13 residues. The germline gives CDR1 GTSNPN, CDR2 SVGIG (reference sequence).

This clonotype was recorded many times. The chain couples TRBV5-5 to TRBJ2-1; TRBD1 might be the D (5 bases). The CDR3 is 13 amino acids. Per the germline V gene, CDR1 is SGHKS and CDR2 is YYEKEE (reference sequence). V lost 1 base and J 5 bases, leaving 7 bases between the germline ends. In DNA form, the CDR3 reads TGTGCCAGCAGCTTGCGACAGAACAATGAGCAGTTCTTC. Amino acid sequence: CASSLRQNNEQFF.

The chain carries TRBV29-1 and TRBJ2-1, with D hard to call. V was pared by 4 bases and J by 0 bases, with 19 bases between. Germline CDR1 and CDR2: SQVTM and ANQGSEA. The CDR3 runs 17 residues. The DNA of the CDR3 is TGCAGCGTTGTCCCTAACTACCAACAAAACTCCTACAATGAGCAGTTCTTC. This sequence encodes CSVVPNYQQNSYNEQFF.

This clonotype was counted at least ten times. The chain joins TRBV28 to TRBJ2-7; TRBD2 matches 16 bases. The CDR3 is made up of 18 amino acids. The germline V gene has CDR1 MDHEN and CDR2 SYDVKM. The V and J ends lost 7 bases and 3 bases, in that order; junction bases with no gene match: 12. The CDR3 loop is CASTTPGTSGRAGYEQYF. The CDR3 coding sequence is TGTGCCAGCACCACGCCCGGGACTAGCGGGAGGGCGGGCTACGAGCAGTACTTC.

This clonotype was found a few times. V is TRBV20-1 and J is TRBJ2-3; 11 nucleotides agree with TRBD2. The J segment lost 2 bases and the V segment lost 6 bases, leaving 7 bases of the junction unmatched. Germline V lookup: CDR1 DFQATT, CDR2 SNEGSKA (reference sequence). This CDR3 has 15 amino acids. The CDR3 reads CSASLAGGPTDTQYF. CDR3 nucleotides: TGCAGTGCCTCCCTAGCGGGAGGTCCCACAGATACGCAGTATTTT.